These 26 T cell receptor beta chains originate from one sample sequenced in a study of blood T cell repertoires in COVID-19. Method: immunoSEQ multiplex PCR; TCRdb's copy keeps in-frame clones and lacks some. The top ten hold 0.95% to 1.3% of the sample, which has over 150,000 clones, roughly nine tenths seen once. Material: peripheral blood. The receptors stem from a man aged 30 to 45 with acute or convalescent COVID-19.

CDR3 loop: CASSLQGALAKNIQYF. The CDR3 DNA is TGTGCCAGCAGCTTACAGGGGGCTCTAGCCAAAAACATTCAGTACTTC. The chain recombines TRBV5-6 with TRBJ2-4; 9 nucleotides agree with TRBD1. V was clipped by 2 bases and J by 0 bases; unmatched bases: 3. The CDR3 consists of 16 residues. Germline V CDR1 and CDR2: SGHDT, YYEEEE.

Only one count was recorded for this clone. The V and J genes are TRBV6-5 and TRBJ1-1; D is perhaps TRBD1 (6 bases). Trimming left V 10 bases short and J 8 bases short, with 17 bases between. The CDR3 extends over 12 amino acids. Per the germline V gene, CDR1 is MNHEY and CDR2 is SVGAGI. CDR3 sequence: CATSSNREEAFF. The CDR3 DNA reads TGTGCCACCAGCTCAAACAGGGAAGAAGCTTTCTTT.

In nucleotides, the CDR3 is TGTGCCAGTGGCCCCAGGGGAACGTGGTACGAGCAGTACTTC. Its translation is CASGPRGTWYEQYF. This sequence joins TRBV19 and TRBJ2-7, with D perhaps TRBD1 (6 bases). This CDR3 is built from 14 residues. V lost 8 bases to trimming and J lost 4 bases, with 18 bases between them. Germline loops: CDR1 LNHDA, CDR2 SQIVND (reference sequence). The full variable domain, in which reference TRBV19 and TRBJ2-7 provide the parts outside the CDR3, is DGGITQSPKYLFRKEGQNVTLSCEQNLNHDAMYWYRQDPGQGLRLIYYSQIVNDFQKGDIAEGYSVSREKKESFPLTVTSAQKNPTAFYLCASGPRGTWYEQYFGPGTRLTVT.

The rearrangement links TRBV28 to TRBJ1-1; possible D gene TRBD1, 5 bases. Germline values: CDR1 MDHEN, CDR2 SYDVKM. This CDR3 has 13 amino acids. The germline V and J ends were trimmed by 7 bases and 6 bases, with 15 bases remaining between them. CDR3: CASIPTEVAEAFF. Here the CDR3 DNA reads TGTGCCAGCATCCCGACAGAGGTAGCTGAAGCTTTCTTT.

The rearrangement joins TRBV10-3 to TRBJ2-5; possibly TRBD1 for D (6 bases). V was clipped by 4 bases and J by 0 bases, with 12 bases between them. Germline V gene sequence: CDR1 ENHRY, CDR2 SYGVKD. This CDR3 comprises 15 residues. The CDR3 region is CAISATGTYQETQYF. CDR3 in DNA: TGTGCCATCAGTGCGACAGGAACGTACCAAGAGACCCAGTACTTC.

This chain links TRBV29-1 with TRBJ2-3, with D possibly matching TRBD1 (6 bases). Germline assignment: CDR1 SQVTM and CDR2 ANQGSEA. Trimming removed 4 bases at V and 5 bases at J, with 16 bases between. CDR3 length equals 14 residues. Here the CDR3 DNA reads TGCAGCGTTGGAAACAGGGCCCCCATAGATACGCAGTATTTT. This sequence encodes CSVGNRAPIDTQYF.

The rearrangement joins TRBV6-5 to TRBJ1-3; D gene uncertain. The germline V gene has CDR1 MNHEY and CDR2 SVGAGI. CDR3 size: 14 residues. The V gene lost 6 bases and the J gene lost 2 bases, with 11 bases spanning the gap. The CDR3 region has the DNA TGTGCCAGCAGACTATTAGCCCCTGGAAACACCATATATTTT. It encodes CASRLLAPGNTIYF.

This sequence joins TRBV25-1 and TRBJ2-3; the D gene is possibly TRBD2 (5 bases). The CDR3 spans 11 residues. The germline V gene has CDR1 MGHDK and CDR2 SYGVNS. The V gene lost 7 bases and the J gene lost 5 bases, with 7 bases spanning the gap. CDR3 region: CASTRGDTQYF. In DNA, the CDR3 is TGTGCCAGCACTCGGGGAGATACGCAGTATTTT.

The gene calls are TRBV30 and TRBJ2-6; 10 nucleotides agree with TRBD1. Trimming cost V 6 bases and J 1 base; bases outside gene matches: 12. The length of the CDR3 is 18 residues. Germline V gene lookup returns CDR1 GTSNPN and CDR2 SVGIG (reference sequence). The DNA of the CDR3 is TGTGCCTGCCTTATGCGGGACAGGGGAGTATCTGGGGCCAACGTCCTGACTTTC. This sequence encodes CACLMRDRGVSGANVLTF.

The rearrangement links TRBV19 to TRBJ1-2, with D maybe TRBD1 (6 bases). The CDR3 length is 12 residues. Trimming stripped 2 bases from V and 6 bases from J, with 7 bases between. Germline V gene data show CDR1 as LNHDA and CDR2 as SQIVND (reference sequence). CDR3 coding DNA: TGTGCCAGTAGTATAACAGGGCATGGCTACACCTTC. Amino acid sequence: CASSITGHGYTF. Full variable domain (remainder filled in from reference TRBV19 and TRBJ1-2): DGGITQSPKYLFRKEGQNVTLSCEQNLNHDAMYWYRQDPGQGLRLIYYSQIVNDFQKGDIAEGYSVSREKKESFPLTVTSAQKNPTAFYLCASSITGHGYTFGSGTRLTVV.

The chain recombines TRBV18 with TRBJ1-1, with D possibly being TRBD1 (6 bases). The CDR3 is 16 amino acids. Germline V CDR1 and CDR2: KGHSH, LQKENI. Trimming removed 1 base at V and 1 base at J, with 13 bases between. The CDR3 reads CASSPLSPGQNTEAFF. CDR3 sequence (DNA): TGTGCCAGCTCACCACTGAGTCCGGGACAGAACACTGAAGCTTTCTTT.

The CDR3 sequence is CASSYAGPSGSPLHF. DNA of the CDR3: TGTGCCAGCAGCTATGCCGGGCCGTCGGGATCACCCCTCCACTTT. The V call is TRBV3-1 (or the pseudogene TRBV3-2), the J call TRBJ1-6; D is unclear. This CDR3 is 15 amino acids long. V was pared by 5 bases and J by 10 bases, with 18 bases between. Germline V gives CDR1 LGHDT, CDR2 YNNKEL (reference sequence).

V usage is TRBV5-1 and J usage is TRBJ2-1, with a possible D match to TRBD1 (6 bases). V lost 1 base and J 5 bases, leaving 13 bases between the germline ends. Germline CDR1 SGHRS, CDR2 YFSETQ. The CDR3 loop spans 15 amino acids. CDR3 in amino acids: CASSLYGQPNNEQFF. CDR3 sequence (DNA): TGCGCCAGCAGCTTGTACGGACAGCCCAACAATGAGCAGTTCTTC.

The chain carries TRBV5-5 and TRBJ1-5, with D uncertain. This CDR3 has 17 amino acids. Germline V lookup: CDR1 SGHKS, CDR2 YYEKEE (reference sequence). Between the trimmed V and J ends, which lost 4 bases and 2 bases, there was a span of 19 bases. CDR3 nucleotides: TGTGCCAGCAGCCTATCCATGTCGGGGTACGGCAATCAGCCCCAGCATTTT. Its translation: CASSLSMSGYGNQPQHF.

This clone was counted a single time. As DNA, the CDR3 is TGCAGCGCCCGAAAGAAGGGAGCCGAGCAGTACTTC. This codes for CSARKKGAEQYF. The J gene is TRBJ2-7, the V gene TRBV29-1; TRBD2 might be the D (5 bases). The CDR3 totals 12 residues. V dropped 7 bases and J dropped 6 bases, with 16 bases sitting between them. Germline V gives CDR1 SQVTM, CDR2 ANQGSEA.

V gene TRBV3-1 (or the pseudogene TRBV3-2) combines with J gene TRBJ1-3; D remains ambiguous. V lost 4 bases and J 4 bases, leaving 5 bases between the germline ends. Germline assignment: CDR1 LGHDT and CDR2 YNNKEL (reference sequence). This CDR3 region has 12 residues. CDR3 nucleotide sequence: TGTGCCAGCAGCCCAGTAGGAAACACCATATATTTT. It codes for CASSPVGNTIYF.

The J gene is TRBJ2-7, the V gene TRBV28, with TRBD2 as a possible D gene (6 bases). CDR1 is MDHEN and CDR2 is SYDVKM in the germline V gene. V was shortened by 5 bases and J by 2 bases, with 19 bases between the two germline ends. The CDR3 consists of 16 residues. The CDR3 coding sequence is TGTGCCAGCAGTGAGGGTGGGACTCCAAGGACCTACGAGCAGTACTTC. This translates into CASSEGGTPRTYEQYF.

This chain joins TRBV30 and TRBJ1-1; D is ambiguous. Looked up from germline, CDR1 is GTSNPN and CDR2 is SVGIG (reference sequence). The V end was cut by 4 bases, the J end by 1 base, with 10 bases between. This CDR3 is 13 amino acids long. In nucleotides, the CDR3 is TGTGCCTGGAATAGAGGGTGGAACACTGAAGCTTTCTTT. Its protein product is CAWNRGWNTEAFF.

This clone appeared a single time. This rearrangement joins TRBV30 to TRBJ1-2; unclear D gene. V lost 2 bases, J lost 1 base, and 5 bases lay in between. Germline V lookup: CDR1 GTSNPN, CDR2 SVGIG (reference sequence). This CDR3 has 12 amino acids. CDR3 bases: TGTGCCTGGAGTCACAGTAACTATGGCTACACCTTC. This codes for CAWSHSNYGYTF. Drawing the rest from reference TRBV30 and TRBJ1-2, the complete variable domain is SQTIHQWPATLVQPVGSPLSLECTVEGTSNPNLYWYRQAAGRGLQLLFYSVGIGQISSEVPQNLSASRPQDRQFILSSKKLLLSDSGFYLCAWSHSNYGYTFGSGTRLTVV.

This clone appeared once. The chain links TRBV15 to TRBJ1-2, with a possible D match to TRBD1 (5 bases). The CDR3 contains 15 residues. With 1 base removed from V and 5 bases from J, the gap between germline ends came to 14 bases. Germline assignment: CDR1 LNHNV and CDR2 YYDKDF (reference sequence). Written as DNA, the CDR3 is TGTGCCACCAGCAGAGGGGGCAGCTTGGTTTATGGCTACACCTTC. Translating it yields CATSRGGSLVYGYTF.

This chain connects TRBV18 to TRBJ1-3; D ambiguous. Germline V gives CDR1 KGHSH, CDR2 LQKENI. CDR3 length: 14 residues. Trimming cost V 3 bases and J 0 bases, with 6 bases left between them. CDR3 DNA: TGTGCCAGCTCACCCCAGAACTCTGGAAACACCATATATTTT. Its translation is CASSPQNSGNTIYF.

The CDR3 spells CAWSVGGQGQSPLHF. The CDR3 DNA sequence: TGTGCCTGGAGTGTAGGGGGACAGGGGCAATCACCCCTCCACTTT. The V gene is TRBV30, the J gene TRBJ1-6, with 10 bases that match TRBD1. The CDR3 is made up of 15 amino acids. CDR1 is GTSNPN and CDR2 is SVGIG in the germline V gene (reference sequence). V was pared by 0 bases and J by 10 bases, with 6 bases of the junction left unmatched. Combining the CDR3 with reference TRBV30 and TRBJ1-6 gives the whole variable domain SQTIHQWPATLVQPVGSPLSLECTVEGTSNPNLYWYRQAAGRGLQLLFYSVGIGQISSEVPQNLSASRPQDRQFILSSKKLLLSDSGFYLCAWSVGGQGQSPLHFGNGTRLTVT.

This chain links TRBV28 with TRBJ2-7; D is perhaps TRBD1 (5 bases). The CDR3 runs to 14 residues. V lost 4 bases, J lost 0 bases, and 10 bases lay in between. Per germline, CDR1 MDHEN and CDR2 SYDVKM. As DNA, the CDR3 is TGTGCCAGCAGTTCAGGGTTCAGCTCCTACGAGCAGTACTTC. Protein sequence: CASSSGFSSYEQYF.

The chain carries TRBV6-1 and TRBJ1-1, with unresolved D. In germline, CDR1 is MNHNS, CDR2 SASEGT. Deletions cut 2 bases from V and 4 bases from J, with 11 bases between. This CDR3 is built from 14 residues. CDR3 loop: CASSEIVIGTEAFF. CDR3 bases: TGTGCCAGCAGTGAAATAGTCATCGGCACTGAAGCTTTCTTT.

V and J are TRBV7-3 and TRBJ1-2; 8 bases are a match to TRBD1. Germline loops: CDR1 SGHTA, CDR2 FQGTGA. The CDR3 extends over 17 amino acids. J lost 6 bases, V lost 4 bases, and 16 bases had no gene match. For the CDR3, the DNA is TGTGCCAGCAGCTCCCCCCCGGGCAGGGGGCCTTGGGATGGCTACACCTTC. Encoded protein: CASSSPPGRGPWDGYTF.

V usage is TRBV7-8 and J usage is TRBJ2-1; TRBD2 agrees at 9 bases. The trim removed 5 bases at V and 5 bases at J, leaving 7 bases unmatched. There are 15 residues in the CDR3. The V gene's germline CDR1 is SGHVS and CDR2 FQNEAQ. The CDR3 here is CASSKKREDHNEQFF. In DNA form, the CDR3 reads TGTGCCAGCAGCAAAAAGCGGGAGGATCACAATGAGCAGTTCTTC.